The sequence of this T cell receptor (beta chain) was determined in a study of shared clonotypes between healthy human individuals. Study observations and caveats: Large depth notwithstanding, sorted-subset sequencing proved incomplete by rarefaction. Relative to clonotypes present in all four donors, those not shared had lower generation probabilities. In general, naive subsets displayed greater estimated richness than memory subsets did. Shared clonotypes: about 5% naive CD4, around 3.5% naive CD8, about 2.4% memory CD4, 0.4% memory CD8.

To note about this clone: Antigen: not known.

CD45RO-negative, CCR7-selected cells formed the naive CD8 fraction, which excluded terminally differentiated effector memory CD45RA+ cells. Method: immunoSEQ multiplex PCR; TCRdb's copy keeps in-frame clones and lacks some. The repertoire holds around 610,000 clones, approximately 96% seen once, with less than 0.13% in the top ten. Germline CDR1 and CDR2: SQVTM and ANQGSEA. The germline V and J ends were trimmed by 3 bases and 0 bases, with 18 bases remaining between them. The CDR3 covers 17 residues. The receptor's source is a young woman in good health. The chain couples TRBV29-1 to TRBJ2-1; a weak D match, TRBD2 (6 bases). The source material was naive CD8+ T cells sorted from blood. CDR3 nucleotide sequence: TGCAGCGTTGAGGGCGGGATCGGCAGCGACTCCTACAATGAGCAGTTCTTC. This sequence encodes CSVEGGIGSDSYNEQFF.